This TCR beta chain was captured by sequencing in a study of T cells after yellow fever vaccination. Study-level information: Some fractions had low cell numbers, and these were prepared with SMART-Seq v4 Ultra Low Input. Findings and limits, study-wide: Researchers report a weaker secondary response that nonetheless peaked faster, day 5 versus 15.

Concerning this clonotype: What it binds is not known.

Making TCR cDNA involved 5'RACE template switching, which added UMIs and a universal primer site. In TCRdb, the 5' RACE reads were re-called with MiXCR into one record per CDR3 protein. The table shows approximately 610,000 distinct CDR3 sequences, with 17% occurring only once. The receptor comes from a man aged 18-30 years who received the YFV17D yellow fever vaccine. The starting material was PBMCs, obtained less than 6 days after the first yellow fever vaccination.

The CDR3 DNA follows: TGCAGCGTTGAGTTGCTAGCGGGGGGCGATGAGCAGTTCTTC. Encoded protein: CSVELLAGGDEQFF. The J gene is TRBJ2-1, the V gene TRBV29-1; 11 bases are a match to TRBD2. The CDR3 covers 14 residues. Germline-derived CDR1 and CDR2 are SQVTM and ANQGSEA. The ends lost 3 bases at V and 8 bases at J; junction bases unmatched: 6.